This T cell receptor beta chain was sequenced during a study of OX40 agonist ivuxolimab in advanced cancers. For the study in its entirety: Ivuxolimab, which targeted the costimulatory receptor OX40 (CD134), was an agonistic, fully human IgG2 monoclonal antibody. Intravenous ivuxolimab was administered to patients every 2 weeks at six dose levels: 0.01, 0.1, 0.3, 1.5, 3 and 10 mg/kg. Of the roughly 54 dose-escalation patients, hepatocellular carcinoma was present in 19, melanoma in approximately 15, renal cell carcinoma in 9 and head and neck cancer in 9. A male proportion of roughly 80% and a mean age of approximately 60 years, ranging from roughly 23 to 85, were recorded for the dose-escalation cohort. Patients were allowed to have had prior anti-PD-1, anti-PD-L1 or anti-CTLA-4 therapy, and around 40% of the dose-escalation patients had previously received checkpoint inhibitors. Partial responses were achieved by three dose-escalation patients, of whom one had hepatocellular carcinoma and two had cutaneous melanoma. The point of sequencing TCRbeta in the periphery was to test whether ivuxolimab changed TCR sequence diversity and drove clonal T-cell expansion. The paper covers the monotherapy dose-escalation part of the phase I ivuxolimab trial, which included N ≈ 54 patients.

Study-level results and caveats: In the 0.1-3.0 mg/kg groups, partial responders were among the patients with the lowest normalized peripheral clonal expansion, particularly in CD8+ T cells. At doses of 0.1 to 3.0 mg/kg, clonal expansion of both CD4+ and CD8+ T cells in blood was seen between baseline and week 6. Low levels of normalized T-cell clonal expansion were also seen in some patients who did not respond. After ivuxolimab, CD8+ T cells had more expanded clones than CD4+ T cells on average. The antigen specificity of the peripheral T cells that underwent clonal expansion was not determined.

To sequence the TCRbeta CDR3 region, genomic DNA was isolated from the sorted cells. TCRbeta CDR3 regions were sequenced using the immunoSEQ Assay. Imported from immuneACCESS, the table was reduced by TCRdb to in-frame sequences with V and J called. These copies leave out some clones; in studies compared against another copy, an unresolved V gene accounts for under half, and the cause of the remainder is not known. This sample lists 70,000 or so clones; roughly 86% were detected once. The biggest ten clones account for approximately 0.66% of the sample. The trial excluded patients who had a history of autoimmune disease or were on systemic immunosuppression. Peripheral blood for TCR sequencing was collected from all dose cohorts at baseline, on cycle 4 day 1, and on cycle 7 day 1. Samples came from an open-label, multicenter, first-in-human phase I dose-escalation trial of ivuxolimab. Adults with locally advanced or metastatic head and neck squamous cell, hepatocellular, melanoma or renal cell carcinoma were enrolled in the trial. Before TCR sequencing, CD4+ and CD8+ T cells were separately sorted from peripheral blood.

The V end loses 3 bases and the J end loses 5 bases, and a stretch of 19 bases separates them. The CDR3 starts with the cysteine, ends with the phenylalanine, and has 17 residues. Solely the CDR3 DNA is kept, with 51 bases framed from the first base. Per the germline V gene, LGHNA is the CDR1 and YSLEER is the CDR2. Details on this clone: Its recognized antigen is unknown. Base qualities are not provided; no much larger clone lies one nucleotide away.

Sequenced here: CD4+ or CD8+ T cells sorted from blood, sampled in a trial of the OX40 agonist ivuxolimab. The chain was built from TRBV4-3 and TRBJ2-2; the D gene is perhaps TRBD2, on 6 matching bases. The TCR originated in an adult with an advanced solid tumor such as melanoma, head and neck, liver or kidney cancer. The CDR3 protein is CASSQEGIGTDTGELFF. The nucleotide sequence is TGCGCCAGCAGCCAGGAGGGTATCGGGACGGATACCGGGGAGCTGTTTTTT.